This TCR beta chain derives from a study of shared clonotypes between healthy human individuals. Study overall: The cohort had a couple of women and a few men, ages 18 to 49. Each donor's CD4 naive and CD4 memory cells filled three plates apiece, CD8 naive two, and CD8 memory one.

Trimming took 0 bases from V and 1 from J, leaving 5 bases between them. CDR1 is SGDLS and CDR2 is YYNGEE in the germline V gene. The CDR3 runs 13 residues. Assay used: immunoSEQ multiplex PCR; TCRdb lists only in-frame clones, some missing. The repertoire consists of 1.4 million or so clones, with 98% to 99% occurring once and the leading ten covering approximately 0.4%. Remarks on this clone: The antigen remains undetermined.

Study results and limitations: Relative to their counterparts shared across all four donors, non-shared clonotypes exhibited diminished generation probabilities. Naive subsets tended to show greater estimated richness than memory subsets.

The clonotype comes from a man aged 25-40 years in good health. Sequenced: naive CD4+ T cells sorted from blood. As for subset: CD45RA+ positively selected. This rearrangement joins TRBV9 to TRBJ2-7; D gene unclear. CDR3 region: CASSVDGSYEQYF. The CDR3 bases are TGTGCCAGCAGCGTAGATGGGTCCTACGAGCAGTACTTC. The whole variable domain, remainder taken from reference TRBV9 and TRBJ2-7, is DSGVTQTPKHLITATGQRVTLRCSPRSGDLSVYWYQQSLDQGLQFLIQYYNGEERAKGNILERFSAQQFPDLHSELNLSSLELGDSALYFCASSVDGSYEQYFGPGTRLTVT.